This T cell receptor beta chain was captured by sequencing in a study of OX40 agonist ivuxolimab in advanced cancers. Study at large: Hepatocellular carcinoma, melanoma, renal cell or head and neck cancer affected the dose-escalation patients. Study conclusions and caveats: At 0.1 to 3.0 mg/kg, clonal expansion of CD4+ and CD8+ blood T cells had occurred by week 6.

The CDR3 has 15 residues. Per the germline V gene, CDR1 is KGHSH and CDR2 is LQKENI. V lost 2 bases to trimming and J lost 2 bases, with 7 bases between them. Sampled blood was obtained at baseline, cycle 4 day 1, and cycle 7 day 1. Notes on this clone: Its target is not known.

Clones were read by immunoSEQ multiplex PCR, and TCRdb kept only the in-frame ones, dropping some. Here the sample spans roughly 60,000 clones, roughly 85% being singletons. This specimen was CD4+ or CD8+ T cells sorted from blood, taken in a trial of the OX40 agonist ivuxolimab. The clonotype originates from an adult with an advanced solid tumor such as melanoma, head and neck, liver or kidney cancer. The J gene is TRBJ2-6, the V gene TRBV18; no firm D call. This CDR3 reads CASSPGTPGANVLTF. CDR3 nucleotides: TGTGCCAGCTCACCAGGAACTCCTGGGGCCAACGTCCTGACTTTC.